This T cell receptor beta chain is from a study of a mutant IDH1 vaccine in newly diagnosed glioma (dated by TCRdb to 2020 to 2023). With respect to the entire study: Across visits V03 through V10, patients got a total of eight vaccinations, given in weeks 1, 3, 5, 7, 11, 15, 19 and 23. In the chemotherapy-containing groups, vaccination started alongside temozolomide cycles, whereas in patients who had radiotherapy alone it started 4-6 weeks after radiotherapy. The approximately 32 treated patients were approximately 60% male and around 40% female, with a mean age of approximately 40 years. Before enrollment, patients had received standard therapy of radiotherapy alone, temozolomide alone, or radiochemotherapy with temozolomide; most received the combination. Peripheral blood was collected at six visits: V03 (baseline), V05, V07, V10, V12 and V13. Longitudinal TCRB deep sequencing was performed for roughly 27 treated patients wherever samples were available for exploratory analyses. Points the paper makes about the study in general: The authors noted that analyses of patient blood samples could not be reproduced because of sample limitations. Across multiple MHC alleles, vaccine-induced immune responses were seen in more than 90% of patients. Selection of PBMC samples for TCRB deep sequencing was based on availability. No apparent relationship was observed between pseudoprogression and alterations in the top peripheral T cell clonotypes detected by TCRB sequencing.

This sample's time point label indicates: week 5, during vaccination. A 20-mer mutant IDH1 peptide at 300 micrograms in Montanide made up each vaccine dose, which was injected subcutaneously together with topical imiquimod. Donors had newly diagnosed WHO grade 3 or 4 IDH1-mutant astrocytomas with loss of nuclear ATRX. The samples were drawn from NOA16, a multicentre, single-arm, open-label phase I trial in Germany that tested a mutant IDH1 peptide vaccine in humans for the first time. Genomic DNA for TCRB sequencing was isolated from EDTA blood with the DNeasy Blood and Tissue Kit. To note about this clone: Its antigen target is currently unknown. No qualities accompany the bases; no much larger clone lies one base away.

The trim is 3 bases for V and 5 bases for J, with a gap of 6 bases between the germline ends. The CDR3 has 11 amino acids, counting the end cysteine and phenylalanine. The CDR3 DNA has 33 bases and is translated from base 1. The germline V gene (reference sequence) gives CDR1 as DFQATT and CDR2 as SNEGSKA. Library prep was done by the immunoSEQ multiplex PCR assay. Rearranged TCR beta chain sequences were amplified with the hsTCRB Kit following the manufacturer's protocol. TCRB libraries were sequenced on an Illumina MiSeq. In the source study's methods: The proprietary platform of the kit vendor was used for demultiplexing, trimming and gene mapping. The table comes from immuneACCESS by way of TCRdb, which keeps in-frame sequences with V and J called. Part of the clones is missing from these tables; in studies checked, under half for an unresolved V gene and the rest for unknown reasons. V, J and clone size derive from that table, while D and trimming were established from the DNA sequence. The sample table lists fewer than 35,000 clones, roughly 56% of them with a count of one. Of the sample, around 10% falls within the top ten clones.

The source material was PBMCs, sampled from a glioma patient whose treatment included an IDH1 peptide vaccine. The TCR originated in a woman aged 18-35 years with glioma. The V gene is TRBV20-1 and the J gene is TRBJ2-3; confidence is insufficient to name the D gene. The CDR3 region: CSASPGDTQYF. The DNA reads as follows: TGCAGTGCTAGTCCTGGAGATACGCAGTATTTT.